Below are 28 T cell receptor beta chains sequenced from a single sample in a study of T cells in Graves' hyperthyroidism and ophthalmopathy. The source material, RNA transcripts, was used to amplify TCR beta CDR3 regions. With the HTBI primer set, the TCR CDR3 went through a first round of RT-PCR. TCRdb analysed the multiplex PCR reads with MiXCR anew, one entry per CDR3 protein. The data hold approximately 870,000 distinct CDR3 sequences, with about two fifths observed a single time. Sequenced sample: blood. These receptors came from a man in his late teens or twenties with Graves' hyperthyroidism.

This clonotype was seen a handful of times. The gene calls are TRBV7-9 and TRBJ2-5; D remains unclear. The ends were cut back, 6 bases at V and 2 bases at J, with 13 bases in the middle. Germline loops: CDR1 SEHNR, CDR2 FQNEAQ (reference sequence). The CDR3 has 14 residues. The CDR3 DNA is TGTGCCAGCAGGAGCTCGGCCCCGCAAGAGACCCAGTACTTC. Amino acids: CASRSSAPQETQYF. Full variable domain (remainder filled in from reference TRBV7-9 and TRBJ2-5): DTGVSQNPRHKITKRGQNVTFRCDPISEHNRLYWYRQTLGQGPEFLTYFQNEAQLEKSRLLSDRFSAERPKGSFSTLEIQRTEQGDSAMYLCASRSSAPQETQYFGPGTRLLVL.

The chain recombines TRBV6-5 with TRBJ2-5; TRBD2 aligns across 7 bases. The CDR3 length is 15 residues. In germline, CDR1 is MNHEY, CDR2 SVGAGI. The trim removed 1 base at V and 5 bases at J, leaving 7 bases unmatched. CDR3: CASSYWEGSTETQYF. The CDR3, as DNA: TGTGCCAGCAGTTACTGGGAGGGGAGCACCGAGACCCAGTACTTC.

The genes are TRBV4-1 and TRBJ1-1; D possibly corresponds to TRBD1 (6 bases). The CDR3 spans 15 residues. V was trimmed by 3 bases and J by 4 bases, leaving 15 bases between them. Germline lookup yields CDR1 MGHRA and CDR2 YSYEKL. The DNA of the CDR3 is TGCGCCAGCAGCCAGGAAGGGACAATCGCCACTGAAGCTTTCTTT. Translated, it gives CASSQEGTIATEAFF.

As for this clonotype: A much larger clone is a single base away; this may be a read error. The V gene is TRBV5-1, the J gene TRBJ1-2; D remains unclear. This CDR3 has 13 residues. Trimming took off 2 bases at V and 3 bases at J, with 8 bases between the two ends. The germline V gene encodes CDR1 SGHRS and CDR2 YFSETQ. The CDR3 DNA reads TGCGCCAGCAGCTTCGAGGTGGACTATGGCTACACCTTC. It codes for CASSFEVDYGYTF.

The rearrangement joins TRBV2 to TRBJ1-1; D uncertain. The V end was cut by 6 bases, the J end by 7 bases, with 9 bases between. CDR3 length equals 11 residues. Germline loops: CDR1 SNHLY, CDR2 FYNNEI. Here the CDR3 reads CASRAVDEAFF. In nucleotides, the CDR3 is TGTGCCAGCAGGGCCGTGGATGAAGCTTTCTTT.

In its sample, this clonotype was seen a few times. This chain uses TRBV19 with TRBJ1-4; D unclear. CDR1 and CDR2 from the germline V gene are LNHDA and SQIVND (reference sequence). V lost 5 bases, J lost 6 bases, and 16 bases lay in between. The CDR3 loop spans 15 amino acids. The CDR3 bases are TGTGCCAGTAGTTCCCAAGGAGGTTCGTATGAAAAACTGTTTTTT. Protein sequence: CASSSQGGSYEKLFF.

This clonotype was recorded many times. The V and J genes are TRBV29-1 and TRBJ1-1; unclear D gene. This CDR3 has 13 amino acids. Trimming took off 4 bases at V and 3 bases at J, with 12 bases between the two ends. The germline gives CDR1 SQVTM, CDR2 ANQGSEA. The CDR3 here is CSVGVGRDTEAFF. The CDR3 DNA is TGCAGCGTTGGGGTAGGGCGGGACACTGAAGCTTTCTTT.

This clonotype was recorded many times. This may be a read error: a much more frequent sequence differs by one nucleotide. J is TRBJ1-5 and V is TRBV24-1; D possibly corresponds to TRBD1 (6 bases). The CDR3 consists of 13 residues. V dropped 5 bases and J dropped 2 bases, with 6 bases sitting between them. The germline V gene encodes CDR1 KGHDR and CDR2 SFDVKD. CDR3 sequence (DNA): TGTGCCACCAGTGCAGGGGGCAATCAGCCCCAGCATTTT. This sequence encodes CATSAGGNQPQHF.

This clonotype has just a few counts. This chain joins TRBV7-3 and TRBJ2-5; TRBD1 might be the D (6 bases). This CDR3 has 15 residues. The V end lost 5 bases, the J end lost 1 base, and 14 bases lay between the germline ends. From germline, CDR1 is SGHTA and CDR2 FQGTGA. The CDR3, as DNA: TGTGCCAGCAGCCCCCAGGGGCTACCCCAAGAGACCCAGTACTTC. This gives the protein CASSPQGLPQETQYF.

The CDR3 is CASSLPGTGGAEKLFF. The CDR3 DNA is TGTGCCAGCAGCTTGCCCGGGACAGGGGGCGCGGAAAAACTGTTTTTT. The rearrangement joins TRBV5-6 to TRBJ1-4; the match to TRBD1 covers 12 bases. Trimming removed 1 base from V and 8 bases from J; junction bases left unmatched: 6. CDR1 is SGHDT, CDR2 YYEEEE, per germline. This CDR3 region has 16 residues.

The chain carries TRBV5-1 and TRBJ1-5; D unresolved. Germline V gene sequence: CDR1 SGHRS, CDR2 YFSETQ. V lost 4 bases, J lost 3 bases, and 8 bases lay in between. CDR3 length equals 13 residues. The CDR3 DNA follows: TGCGCCAGCAGCCCCTGGCCCAATCAGCCCCAGCATTTT. This gives the protein CASSPWPNQPQHF.

This clonotype has a count of ten or more. V and J are TRBV14 and TRBJ2-7; D is possibly TRBD2 (6 bases). Trimming removed 0 bases from V and 4 bases from J, with 10 bases in between. Per the germline V gene, CDR1 is SGHDN and CDR2 is FVKESK. The CDR3 has 14 amino acids. The CDR3 loop reads CASSQEGLAYEQYF. DNA for the CDR3: TGTGCCAGCAGCCAAGAGGGACTGGCGTACGAGCAGTACTTC.

The chain is built from TRBV29-1 and TRBJ1-2; D ambiguous. Germline CDR1 and CDR2: SQVTM and ANQGSEA. Trimming pared 4 bases from V and 0 bases from J, leaving 6 bases between. This CDR3 has 12 residues. CDR3 sequence (DNA): TGCAGCGTTGTCGTAACTAACTATGGCTACACCTTC. It is translated as CSVVVTNYGYTF.

This clonotype was seen a few times. V and J are TRBV9 and TRBJ2-2; 7 nucleotides align to TRBD2. After removal of 0 bases from V and 3 bases from J, the junction contained 5 bases not matched to a gene. CDR1 SGDLS and CDR2 YYNGEE come from the germline V gene. CDR3 length: 16 amino acids. CDR3 sequence (DNA): TGTGCCAGCAGCGTAGCTACAGCGGGGTACACCGGGGAGCTGTTTTTT. The encoded protein is CASSVATAGYTGELFF.

J is TRBJ1-1 and V is TRBV7-3; 7 bases map to TRBD1. CDR3 length: 14 amino acids. Germline V gives CDR1 SGHTA, CDR2 FQGTGA. Trimming removed 5 bases from V and 2 bases from J; junction bases left unmatched: 5. The CDR3: CASSPTGFNTEAFF. Here the CDR3 DNA reads TGTGCCAGCAGCCCGACAGGGTTTAACACTGAAGCTTTCTTT.

This chain links TRBV9 with TRBJ1-5; no reliable D call. This CDR3 is 15 amino acids long. The V gene's germline CDR1 is SGDLS and CDR2 YYNGEE. Trimming removed 4 bases at V and 0 bases at J, with 11 bases between. CDR3 sequence: CASSLEGHSNQPQHF. CDR3 bases: TGTGCCAGCAGCTTGGAAGGCCATAGCAATCAGCCCCAGCATTTT.

The rearrangement uses TRBV7-3 and TRBJ2-5; no clear D gene. V was pared by 6 bases and J by 1 base, with 9 bases between. The CDR3 totals 13 residues. Per germline, CDR1 SGHTA and CDR2 FQGTGA. The CDR3 reads CASREQVQETQYF. Here the CDR3 DNA reads TGTGCCAGCAGGGAACAAGTCCAAGAGACCCAGTACTTC.

The chain combines TRBV7-2 with TRBJ1-2; 8 bases map to TRBD1. V trimming: 7 bases; J trimming: 6 bases; junction bases outside the gene matches: 1. CDR3 length: 11 residues. Germline assignment: CDR1 SGHTA and CDR2 FQGNSA. The chain's CDR3 is CASTGGDGYTF. The CDR3, as DNA: TGTGCCAGCACAGGGGGCGATGGCTACACCTTC.

In its sample, this clonotype was seen a few times. J is TRBJ2-2 and V is TRBV20-1; TRBD1 matches 7 bases. V was clipped by 1 base and J by 5 bases; unmatched bases: 7. The germline V gene has CDR1 DFQATT and CDR2 SNEGSKA (reference sequence). The CDR3 has 15 residues. The CDR3 sequence is CSARAMTGLTGELFF. CDR3 coding DNA: TGCAGTGCTAGAGCAATGACAGGGTTGACCGGGGAGCTGTTTTTT.

This clonotype occurred many times. The chain employs TRBV7-2 and TRBJ1-1; D is perhaps TRBD1 (5 bases). The CDR3 has 14 residues. Germline CDR1 is SGHTA and CDR2 is FQGNSA. Trimming stripped 2 bases from V and 4 bases from J, with 11 bases between. CDR3 sequence: CASSLSGIGTEAFF. CDR3 bases: TGTGCCAGCAGCTTATCAGGGATTGGCACTGAAGCTTTCTTT. Looking up the rest from reference TRBV7-2 and TRBJ1-1 gives the full variable domain: GAGVSQSPSNKVTEKGKDVELRCDPISGHTALYWYRQSLGQGLEFLIYFQGNSAPDKSGLPSDRFSAERTGGSVSTLTIQRTQQEDSAVYLCASSLSGIGTEAFFGQGTRLTVV.

V and J are TRBV18 and TRBJ1-4; possibly TRBD1 for D (6 bases). CDR1 KGHSH and CDR2 LQKENI come from the germline V gene. V lost 2 bases and J lost 5, with 12 bases in between. This CDR3 is 15 amino acids long. CDR3 DNA sequence: TGTGCCAGCTCACCAAGGGGGGTCTCAAATGAAAAACTGTTTTTT. This translates into CASSPRGVSNEKLFF.

The rearrangement links TRBV5-1 to TRBJ2-2; D may be TRBD1 or TRBD2 (5 bases each). This CDR3 has 14 amino acids. The ends were cut back, 0 bases at V and 6 bases at J, with 9 bases in the middle. Germline lookup yields CDR1 SGHRS and CDR2 YFSETQ. CDR3 sequence reads: CASSLVVGAGELFF. The DNA for the CDR3 is TGCGCCAGCAGCTTGGTGGTGGGGGCCGGGGAGCTGTTTTTT.

In the case of this clonotype: Its ends do not fully match the called genes, so a read error is possible. This chain links TRBV7-8 with TRBJ2-2; 9 bases are a match to TRBD1. CDR1 and CDR2 from the germline V gene are SGHVS and FQNEAQ. CDR3 length equals 16 residues. This chain's CDR3 is CASSQDGGTGTGELFF. As DNA, the CDR3 is TGCGCCAGCAGCCAAGATGGGGGGACAGGGACAGGCGAGCTGTTTTTT.

This clonotype appeared a few times. This sequence joins TRBV5-1 and TRBJ2-7, with a tentative D call TRBD2 (7 bases). CDR3 length: 14 residues. The V gene lost 2 bases and the J gene lost 3 bases, with 12 bases spanning the gap. Germline lookup yields CDR1 SGHRS and CDR2 YFSETQ. CDR3 amino acids: CASSLRGANYEQYF. The DNA of the CDR3 is TGCGCCAGCAGCTTACGGGGGGCAAACTACGAGCAGTACTTC.

A note on this clonotype: A junction end diverges from the germline sequence, so it may reflect a read error. V and J are TRBV10-3 and TRBJ1-6, with D unresolved. Germline V CDR1 and CDR2: ENHRY, SYGVKD. The CDR3 contains 15 residues. In DNA form, the CDR3 reads TGTGCCAGCAGTGAGGTCCCGGGGAATAATTCACCCCTCCACTTT. It is translated as CASSEVPGNNSPLHF.

In this sample, this clonotype turned up many times. This chain connects TRBV7-9 to TRBJ2-5; D is perhaps TRBD2 (6 bases). Deletions cut 5 bases from V and 4 bases from J, with 14 bases between. This CDR3 has 14 residues. Germline V gene lookup returns CDR1 SEHNR and CDR2 FQNEAQ (reference sequence). The CDR3 is CASSAYTGGETQYF. The CDR3, as DNA: TGTGCCAGCAGCGCTTATACCGGGGGAGAGACCCAGTACTTC.

V gene TRBV5-4 combines with J gene TRBJ1-1; unclear D gene. Germline V gene sequence: CDR1 SGHNT, CDR2 YYREEE (reference sequence). V lost 2 bases and J lost 6, with 11 bases in between. This CDR3 contains 13 residues. CDR3 coding DNA: TGTGCCAGCAGCTTTCGGCAGACCTCTGAAGCTTTCTTT. As protein: CASSFRQTSEAFF.

Concerning this clonotype: A read error may account for a junction end that differs from germline. This chain links TRBV7-2 with TRBJ2-2; D possibly corresponds to TRBD1 (8 bases). Per the germline V gene, CDR1 is SGHTA and CDR2 is FQGNSA. This CDR3 has 17 residues. CDR3 amino acids: CASSNGQGGAKTGELFF. In DNA, the CDR3 is TGTGCCAGCAGCAATGGACAGGGAGGGGCGAAAACCGGGGAGCTGTTTTTT.